Listed below are T cell receptor beta chains from one sample, sequenced in a study of T-cell reconstitution after alpha-beta-depleted transplantation in children. One entry per CDR3 protein results from TCRdb running MiXCR on the PCR reads. This table has around 490,000 distinct CDR3 sequences, approximately 10% appearing once. Here the sequenced sample was PBMCs, mostly from graft donor cells, taken 180 days after TCRalphabeta/CD19-depleted stem cell transplant. Receptors were obtained from a female patient aged 2-15 years who had a stem cell transplant for aplastic anemia, so the T cells may come from the graft donor. Both conserved end residues are part of each CDR3. Some rows have no size entry. The others give once, few or many, or a class for an expanded clone.

V gene: TRBV18; clone size: few; J gene: TRBJ2-1; CDR3 protein: CASSPKLATNEQFF
V gene: TRBV7-9; clone size: many; J gene: TRBJ2-1; CDR3 protein: CASSYSGGYNEQFF
V gene: TRBV5-1; clone size: many; J gene: TRBJ2-5; CDR3 protein: CASSSDGRSLEQYF
V gene: TRBV18; clone size: .; J gene: TRBJ2-7; CDR3 protein: CASSPGTVTYEQYF
V gene: TRBV5-6; clone size: many; J gene: TRBJ2-7; CDR3 protein: CASSLSGTSEPYEQYF
V gene: TRBV18; clone size: few; J gene: TRBJ2-5; CDR3 protein: CASSLSTGSVQETQYF
V gene: TRBV6-1; clone size: .; J gene: TRBJ2-2; CDR3 protein: CASSTGQGWTGELFF
V gene: TRBV6-5; clone size: .; J gene: TRBJ2-2; CDR3 protein: CASSYSRDRNTGELFF
V gene: TRBV6-2/TRBV6-3; clone size: once; J gene: TRBJ2-3; CDR3 protein: CASSYGRWAADTQYF
V gene: TRBV7-9; clone size: few; J gene: TRBJ2-1; CDR3 protein: CASSLRDGLSSYNEQFF
V gene: TRBV12-3/TRBV12-4; clone size: .; J gene: TRBJ1-5; CDR3 protein: CASSRDGMRVYQPQHF
V gene: TRBV30; clone size: .; J gene: TRBJ2-7; CDR3 protein: CACSATVYYEQYF
V gene: TRBV7-2; clone size: few; J gene: TRBJ2-5; CDR3 protein: CASSSRQGKRETQYF
V gene: TRBV12-3/TRBV12-4; clone size: many; J gene: TRBJ2-5; CDR3 protein: CASSPPGQGTQYF
V gene: TRBV12-3/TRBV12-4; clone size: few; J gene: TRBJ1-1; CDR3 protein: CASTARSPNTEAFF
V gene: TRBV4-1; clone size: .; J gene: TRBJ2-2; CDR3 protein: CASSQVTSRNTGELFF
V gene: TRBV20-1; clone size: many; J gene: TRBJ2-3; CDR3 protein: CSAAGSQLSDTQYF
V gene: TRBV20-1; clone size: many; J gene: TRBJ2-3; CDR3 protein: CSARDLSSGRRSTDTQYF
V gene: TRBV3-1; clone size: few; J gene: TRBJ2-5; CDR3 protein: CASSLPGGGSRETQYF
V gene: TRBV7-2; clone size: many; J gene: TRBJ2-7; CDR3 protein: CASSFPLAGGLEQYF
V gene: TRBV13; clone size: many; J gene: TRBJ1-4; CDR3 protein: CASSYSLGTSHEKLFF
V gene: TRBV6-2/TRBV6-3; clone size: few; J gene: TRBJ2-1; CDR3 protein: CASSLPNPYNEQFF
V gene: TRBV12-3/TRBV12-4; clone size: few; J gene: TRBJ2-6; CDR3 protein: CASRPTGSGANVLTF
V gene: TRBV20-1; clone size: many; J gene: TRBJ2-4; CDR3 protein: CSATPAGGSAKNIQYF
V gene: TRBV6-2/TRBV6-3; clone size: few; J gene: TRBJ1-5; CDR3 protein: CASSPAGRRNQPQHF
V gene: TRBV15; clone size: .; J gene: TRBJ2-1; CDR3 protein: CATSRDWAQTSVSYNEQFF
V gene: TRBV2; clone size: .; J gene: TRBJ1-2; CDR3 protein: CATHRQGTRNYGYTF
V gene: TRBV19; clone size: .; J gene: TRBJ2-5; CDR3 protein: CASSFSTVGAGRQETQYF
V gene: TRBV28; clone size: many; J gene: TRBJ2-7; CDR3 protein: CASTTGPYEQYF
V gene: TRBV7-9; clone size: .; J gene: TRBJ2-2; CDR3 protein: CASSLGLAGEGTGELFF
V gene: TRBV20-1; clone size: few; J gene: TRBJ2-7; CDR3 protein: CSAQTQKGVFEQYF
V gene: TRBV27; clone size: few; J gene: TRBJ1-3; CDR3 protein: CASSPYFGQDSGNTIYF
V gene: TRBV7-8; clone size: many; J gene: TRBJ2-3; CDR3 protein: CASSRRGSLGTDTQYF
V gene: TRBV15; clone size: few; J gene: TRBJ1-4; CDR3 protein: CATSRAGTGYEKLFF
V gene: TRBV5-6; clone size: few; J gene: TRBJ2-1; CDR3 protein: CASSLGLFNYNEQFF
V gene: TRBV29-1; clone size: many; J gene: TRBJ2-3; CDR3 protein: CSVPGGRTRGTDTQYF
V gene: TRBV5-1; clone size: few; J gene: TRBJ2-3; CDR3 protein: CASSLKQGGTDTQYF
V gene: TRBV28; clone size: .; J gene: TRBJ2-4; CDR3 protein: CASSFGAGGRNIQYF
V gene: TRBV11-3; clone size: few; J gene: TRBJ2-1; CDR3 protein: CASSPRTSASNEQFF
V gene: TRBV10-3; clone size: many; J gene: TRBJ2-5; CDR3 protein: CAINQGRQETQYF
V gene: TRBV19; clone size: .; J gene: TRBJ2-2; CDR3 protein: CASLLGPGANTGELFF
V gene: TRBV14; clone size: .; J gene: TRBJ2-3; CDR3 protein: CASSQPLGRAGGTDTQYF
V gene: TRBV10-3; clone size: .; J gene: TRBJ2-7; CDR3 protein: CAISALQRDEQYF
V gene: TRBV4-3; clone size: many; J gene: TRBJ1-2; CDR3 protein: CASSQGNRGRADYGYTF